Below are 12 T cell receptor beta chains sequenced from a single sample in a study of blood T cell repertoires in COVID-19. Repertoires were generated with immunoSEQ multiplex PCR, while TCRdb's copy carries only in-frame clones and drops some. The table records about 260,000 clones, 80% to 90% of them present only once. The sequenced sample consisted of PBMCs or T cells enriched from blood (not recorded which). These receptor sequences come from a woman under 30 who had recovered from COVID-19.

This chain uses TRBV11-3 with TRBJ2-1; 9 bases align to TRBD2. Germline CDR1 and CDR2: SGHNT and YENEEA. V was clipped by 5 bases and J by 5 bases; unmatched bases: 10. The CDR3 is made up of 16 amino acids. Here the CDR3 reads CASSPAFRGGDNEQFF. For the CDR3, the DNA is TGTGCCAGCAGCCCCGCCTTCCGCGGGGGGGACAATGAGCAGTTCTTC.

The V gene is TRBV3-1 (or the pseudogene TRBV3-2), the J gene TRBJ2-7; 7 bases match TRBD1. The CDR3 contains 15 residues. V trimming: 4 bases; J trimming: 1 base; junction bases outside the gene matches: 7. Germline V gives CDR1 LGHDT, CDR2 YNNKEL (reference sequence). The CDR3: CASSRDRVGSYEQYF. The CDR3 bases are TGTGCCAGCAGCCGCGACAGGGTGGGGTCCTACGAGCAGTACTTC.

The gene calls are TRBV5-1 and TRBJ2-3, with D maybe TRBD2 (5 bases). This CDR3 region has 16 residues. The V and J ends lost 2 bases and 2 bases respectively, with 15 bases between them. The germline V gene has CDR1 SGHRS and CDR2 YFSETQ. The CDR3 nucleotides are TGCGCCAGCAGCTTCCGACTACCCGGCCCCACAGATACGCAGTATTTT. It translates to CASSFRLPGPTDTQYF.

V is TRBV5-1 and J is TRBJ1-4; possibly TRBD1 for D (6 bases). Germline-derived CDR1 and CDR2 are SGHRS and YFSETQ. V shed 2 bases and J shed 0 bases, with 14 bases lying between them. CDR3 length equals 17 residues. CDR3 DNA: TGCGCCAGCAGCTTATCACCGGGACACACAACTAATGAAAAACTGTTTTTT. Residues: CASSLSPGHTTNEKLFF. Looking up the rest from reference TRBV5-1 and TRBJ1-4 gives the full variable domain: KAGVTQTPRYLIKTRGQQVTLSCSPISGHRSVSWYQQTPGQGLQFLFEYFSETQRNKGNFPGRFSGRQFSNSRSEMNVSTLELGDSALYLCASSLSPGHTTNEKLFFGSGTQLSVL.

The V and J genes are TRBV6-5 and TRBJ2-7, with a possible D match to TRBD1 (6 bases). V was clipped by 8 bases and J by 2 bases, with 13 bases between them. This CDR3 has 13 residues. Germline CDR1 MNHEY, CDR2 SVGAGI. The CDR3 here is CASLDRLTYEQYF. As DNA, the CDR3 is TGTGCCAGCCTCGACAGGTTGACCTACGAGCAGTACTTC.

V gene TRBV2 combines with J gene TRBJ1-6, with D hard to call. Trimming stripped 7 bases from V and 7 bases from J, with 8 bases between. CDR1 and CDR2 (germline): SNHLY, FYNNEI. The CDR3 is made up of 12 amino acids. The CDR3 reads CASKTPNSPLHF. The CDR3 DNA follows: TGTGCCAGCAAAACACCGAATTCACCCCTCCACTTT.

The V call is TRBV7-9, the J call TRBJ1-2; no reliable D call. CDR1 and CDR2 (germline): SEHNR, FQNEAQ (reference sequence). V dropped 5 bases and J dropped 7 bases, with 11 bases sitting between them. CDR3 length equals 12 residues. The CDR3 bases are TGTGCCAGCAGCCCCTGGGAGGGTGGCTACACCTTC. Translation: CASSPWEGGYTF.

This clone has just a few counts. This sequence joins TRBV19 and TRBJ1-1; perhaps TRBD1 as D (6 bases). Germline assignment: CDR1 LNHDA and CDR2 SQIVND (reference sequence). The V and J ends lost 5 bases and 8 bases respectively, with 18 bases between them. This CDR3 is built from 14 residues. CDR3 in amino acids: CASSVQGVLKEAFF. Written as DNA, the CDR3 is TGTGCCAGTAGTGTACAGGGTGTTCTTAAAGAAGCTTTCTTT.

This clone was picked up a small number of times. The gene calls are TRBV7-9 and TRBJ1-2; D gene unclear. The V gene lost 5 bases and the J gene lost 2 bases, with 12 bases spanning the gap. The CDR3 consists of 14 residues. The germline V gene encodes CDR1 SEHNR and CDR2 FQNEAQ (reference sequence). The CDR3 DNA reads as TGTGCCAGCAGCCGCGAGACGGAGAACTATGGCTACACCTTC. Translated, it gives CASSRETENYGYTF.

The chain links TRBV6-5 to TRBJ1-1; D possibly corresponds to TRBD1 (5 bases). Trimming cost V 6 bases and J 1 base, with 6 bases left between them. Germline values: CDR1 MNHEY, CDR2 SVGAGI. The length of the CDR3 is 12 residues. Here the CDR3 reads CASRQANTEAFF. For the CDR3, the DNA is TGTGCCAGCAGACAGGCGAACACTGAAGCTTTCTTT.

This clone was counted a single time. This sequence joins TRBV4-1 and TRBJ1-2, with TRBD1 identical over 9 bases. V lost 4 bases and J lost 5; bases outside the gene matches: 5. Germline V CDR1 and CDR2: MGHRA, YSYEKL. This CDR3 region has 14 residues. The CDR3 is CASSLDRGEYGYTF. For the CDR3, the DNA is TGCGCCAGCAGCCTAGACAGGGGGGAGTATGGCTACACCTTC.

The CDR3 here is CASSRLAGSTQYF. The CDR3 bases are TGTGCCAGCAGTCGGCTAGCGGGGTCTACGCAGTATTTT. The chain couples TRBV9 to TRBJ2-3; 9 bases match TRBD2. The J segment lost 8 bases and the V segment lost 5 bases, leaving 6 bases of the junction unmatched. Germline values: CDR1 SGDLS, CDR2 YYNGEE. CDR3 length: 13 amino acids.